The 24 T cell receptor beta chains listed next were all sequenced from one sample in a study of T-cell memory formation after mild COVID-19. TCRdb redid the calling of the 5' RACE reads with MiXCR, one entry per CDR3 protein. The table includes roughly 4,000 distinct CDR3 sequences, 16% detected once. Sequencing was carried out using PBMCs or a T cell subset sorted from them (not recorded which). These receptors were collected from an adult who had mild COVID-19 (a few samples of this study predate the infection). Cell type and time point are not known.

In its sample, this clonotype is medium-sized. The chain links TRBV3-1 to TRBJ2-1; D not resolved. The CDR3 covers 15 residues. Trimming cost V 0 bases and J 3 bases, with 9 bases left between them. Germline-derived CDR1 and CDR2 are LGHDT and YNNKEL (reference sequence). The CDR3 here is CASSQDSPVYNEQFF. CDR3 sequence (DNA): TGTGCCAGCAGCCAAGATTCCCCAGTCTACAATGAGCAGTTCTTC.

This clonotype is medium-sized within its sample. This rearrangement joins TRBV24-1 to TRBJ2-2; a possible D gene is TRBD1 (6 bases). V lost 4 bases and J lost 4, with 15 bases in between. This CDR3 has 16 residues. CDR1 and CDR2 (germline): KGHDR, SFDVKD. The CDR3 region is CATSEGTQGITGELFF. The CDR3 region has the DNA TGTGCCACCAGTGAGGGTACACAGGGAATCACCGGGGAGCTGTTTTTT.

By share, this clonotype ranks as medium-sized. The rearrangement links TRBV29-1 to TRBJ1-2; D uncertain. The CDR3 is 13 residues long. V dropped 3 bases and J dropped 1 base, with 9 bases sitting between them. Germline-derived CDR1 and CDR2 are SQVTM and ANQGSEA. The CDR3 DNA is TGCAGCGTTGATGACCCGATTAACTATGGCTACACCTTC. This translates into CSVDDPINYGYTF.

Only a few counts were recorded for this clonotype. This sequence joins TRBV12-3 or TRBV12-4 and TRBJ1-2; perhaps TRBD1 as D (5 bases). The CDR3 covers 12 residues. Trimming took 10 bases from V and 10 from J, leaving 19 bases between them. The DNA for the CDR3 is TGTGCCACCATAGTCATGGGGCAGATCTACACCTTC. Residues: CATIVMGQIYTF.

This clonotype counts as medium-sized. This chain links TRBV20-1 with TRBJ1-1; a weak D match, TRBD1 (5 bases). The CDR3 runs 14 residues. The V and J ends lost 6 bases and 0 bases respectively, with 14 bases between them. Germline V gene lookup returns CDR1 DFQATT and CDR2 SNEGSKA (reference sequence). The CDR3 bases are TGCAGTGCCCGCATGGCGGGGGTGAACACTGAAGCTTTCTTT. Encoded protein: CSARMAGVNTEAFF.

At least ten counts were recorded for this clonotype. The CDR3 here is CASSDIFRARAFF. The CDR3 DNA reads as TGTGCCAGCTCCGACATTTTCCGGGCGCGTGCTTTCTTT. The chain carries TRBV19 and TRBJ1-1; D gene unclear. The CDR3 is 13 amino acids. V dropped 9 bases and J dropped 11 bases, with 22 bases sitting between them. Germline lookup yields CDR1 LNHDA and CDR2 SQIVND (reference sequence). The full variable domain, its missing parts supplied by reference TRBV19 and TRBJ1-1, is DGGITQSPKYLFRKEGQNVTLSCEQNLNHDAMYWYRQDPGQGLRLIYYSQIVNDFQKGDIAEGYSVSREKKESFPLTVTSAQKNPTAFYLCASSDIFRARAFFGQGTRLTVV.

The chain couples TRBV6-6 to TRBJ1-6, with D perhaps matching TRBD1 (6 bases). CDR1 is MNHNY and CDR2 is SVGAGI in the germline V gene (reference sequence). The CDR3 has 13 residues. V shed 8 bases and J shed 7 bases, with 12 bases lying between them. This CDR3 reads CASVLGANSPLHF. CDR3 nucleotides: TGTGCCAGCGTTCTGGGGGCAAATTCACCCCTCCACTTT.

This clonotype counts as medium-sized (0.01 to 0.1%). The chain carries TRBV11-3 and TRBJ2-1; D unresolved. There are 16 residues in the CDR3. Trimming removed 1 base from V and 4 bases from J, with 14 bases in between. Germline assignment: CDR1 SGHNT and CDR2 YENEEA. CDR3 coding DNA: TGTGCCAGCAGCTTAGTGGGTCCGTGGCAATACAATGAGCAGTTCTTC. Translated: CASSLVGPWQYNEQFF.

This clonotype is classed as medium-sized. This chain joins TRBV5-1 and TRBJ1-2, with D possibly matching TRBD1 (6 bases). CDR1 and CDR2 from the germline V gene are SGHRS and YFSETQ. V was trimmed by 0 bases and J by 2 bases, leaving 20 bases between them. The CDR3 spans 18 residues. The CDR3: CASSLAVGTPQLNYGYTF. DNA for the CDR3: TGCGCCAGCAGCTTGGCCGTCGGGACACCACAATTAAACTATGGCTACACCTTC. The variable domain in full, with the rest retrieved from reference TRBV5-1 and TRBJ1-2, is KAGVTQTPRYLIKTRGQQVTLSCSPISGHRSVSWYQQTPGQGLQFLFEYFSETQRNKGNFPGRFSGRQFSNSRSEMNVSTLELGDSALYLCASSLAVGTPQLNYGYTFGSGTRLTVV.

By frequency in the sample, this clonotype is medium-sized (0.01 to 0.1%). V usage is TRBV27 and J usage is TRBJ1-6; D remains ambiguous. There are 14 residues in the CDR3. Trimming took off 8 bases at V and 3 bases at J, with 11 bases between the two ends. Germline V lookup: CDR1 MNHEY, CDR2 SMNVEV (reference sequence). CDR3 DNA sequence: TGTGCCAGCCGCAGTGCGGTCTATAATTCACCCCTCCACTTT. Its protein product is CASRSAVYNSPLHF.

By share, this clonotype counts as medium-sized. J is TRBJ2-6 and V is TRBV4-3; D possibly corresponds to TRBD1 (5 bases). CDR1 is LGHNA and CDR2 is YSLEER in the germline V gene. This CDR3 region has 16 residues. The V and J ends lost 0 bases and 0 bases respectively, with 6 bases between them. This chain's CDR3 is CASSQDRVSGANVLTF. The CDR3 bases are TGCGCCAGCAGCCAAGACAGGGTCTCTGGGGCCAACGTCCTGACTTTC.

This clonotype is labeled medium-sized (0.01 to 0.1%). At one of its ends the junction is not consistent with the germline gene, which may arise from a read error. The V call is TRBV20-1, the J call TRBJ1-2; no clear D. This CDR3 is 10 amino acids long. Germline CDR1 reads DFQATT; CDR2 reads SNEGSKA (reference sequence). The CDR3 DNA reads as TGCAGTGCTAGAGATGTTCCGGGCGCCTTC. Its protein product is CSARDVPGAF.

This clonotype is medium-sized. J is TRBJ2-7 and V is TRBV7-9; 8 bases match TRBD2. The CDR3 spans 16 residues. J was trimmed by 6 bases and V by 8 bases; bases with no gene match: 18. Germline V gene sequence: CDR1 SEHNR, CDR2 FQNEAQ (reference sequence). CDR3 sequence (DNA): TGTGCCAGCCAAGGGGCTCCGCAGCGGGGGATCTTCGAGCAGTACTTC. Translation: CASQGAPQRGIFEQYF.

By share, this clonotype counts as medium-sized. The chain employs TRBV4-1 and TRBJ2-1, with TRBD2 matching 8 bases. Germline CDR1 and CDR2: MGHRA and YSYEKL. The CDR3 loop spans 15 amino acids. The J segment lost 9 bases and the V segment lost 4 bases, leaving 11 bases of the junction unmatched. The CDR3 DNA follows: TGCGCCAGCAGCCCCGACTCGGGGGGGCCAGGTGAGCAGTTCTTC. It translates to CASSPDSGGPGEQFF.

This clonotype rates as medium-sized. CDR3 loop: CSALLPANTGELFF. The CDR3 nucleotides are TGCAGTGCTCTGCTCCCAGCGAACACCGGGGAGCTGTTTTTT. This sequence joins TRBV20-1 and TRBJ2-2; D is undetermined. The length of the CDR3 is 14 residues. Per the germline V gene, CDR1 is DFQATT and CDR2 is SNEGSKA (reference sequence). Deletions cut 5 bases from V and 0 bases from J, with 10 bases between.

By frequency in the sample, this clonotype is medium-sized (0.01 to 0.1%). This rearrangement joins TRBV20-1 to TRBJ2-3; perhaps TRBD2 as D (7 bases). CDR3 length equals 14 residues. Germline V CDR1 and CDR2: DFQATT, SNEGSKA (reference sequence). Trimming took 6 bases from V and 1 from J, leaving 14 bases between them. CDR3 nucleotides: TGCAGTGCCCTCAAGGGGGGGGGCACAGATACGCAGTATTTT. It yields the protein CSALKGGGTDTQYF.

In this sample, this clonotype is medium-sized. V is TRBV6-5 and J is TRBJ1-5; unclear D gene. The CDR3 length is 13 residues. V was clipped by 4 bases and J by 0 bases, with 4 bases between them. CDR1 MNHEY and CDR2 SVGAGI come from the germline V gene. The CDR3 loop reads CASSSRSNQPQHF. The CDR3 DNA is TGTGCCAGCAGTTCTCGTAGCAATCAGCCCCAGCATTTT.

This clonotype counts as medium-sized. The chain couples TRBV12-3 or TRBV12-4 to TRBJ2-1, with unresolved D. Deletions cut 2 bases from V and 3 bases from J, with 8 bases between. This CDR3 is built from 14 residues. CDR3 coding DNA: TGTGCCAGCAGTTTACTGGGGATCTACAATGAGCAGTTCTTC. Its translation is CASSLLGIYNEQFF.

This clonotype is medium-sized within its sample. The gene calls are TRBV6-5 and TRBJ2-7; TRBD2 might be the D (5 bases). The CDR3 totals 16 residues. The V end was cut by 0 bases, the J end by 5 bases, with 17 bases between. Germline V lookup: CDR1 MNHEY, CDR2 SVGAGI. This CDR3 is CASSYSSSGYSHEQYF. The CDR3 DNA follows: TGTGCCAGCAGTTACTCTTCTTCGGGGTATTCCCACGAGCAGTACTTC.

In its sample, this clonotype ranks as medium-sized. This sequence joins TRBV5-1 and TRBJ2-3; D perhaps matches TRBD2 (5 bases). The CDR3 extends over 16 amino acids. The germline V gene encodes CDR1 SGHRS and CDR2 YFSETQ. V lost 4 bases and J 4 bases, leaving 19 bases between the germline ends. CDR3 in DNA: TGCGCCAGCAGCCGCTGGGCGGGTCAAGTCCCAGATACGCAGTATTTT. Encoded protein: CASSRWAGQVPDTQYF.

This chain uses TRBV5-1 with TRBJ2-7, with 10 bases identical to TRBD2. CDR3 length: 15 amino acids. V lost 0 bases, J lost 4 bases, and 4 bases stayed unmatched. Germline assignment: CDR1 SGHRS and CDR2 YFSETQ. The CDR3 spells CASSLGASGGYEQYV. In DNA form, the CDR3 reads TGCGCCAGCAGCTTGGGGGCTAGCGGGGGTTACGAGCAGTACGTC.

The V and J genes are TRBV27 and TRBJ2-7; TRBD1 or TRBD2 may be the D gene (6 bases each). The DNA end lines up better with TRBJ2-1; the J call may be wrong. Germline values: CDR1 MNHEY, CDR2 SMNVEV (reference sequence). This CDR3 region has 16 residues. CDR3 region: CASSAKHRAGGSEQFF. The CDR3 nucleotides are TGTGCCAGCAGTGCCAAACACAGGGCAGGAGGGAGTGAGCAGTTCTTC.

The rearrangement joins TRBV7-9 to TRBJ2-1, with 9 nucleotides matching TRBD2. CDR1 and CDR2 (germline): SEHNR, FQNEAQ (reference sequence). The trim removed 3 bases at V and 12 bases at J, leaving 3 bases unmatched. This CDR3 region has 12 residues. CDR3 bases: TGTGCCAGCAGCTTGAGCGGGAGGATGCAGTTCTTC. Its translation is CASSLSGRMQFF.

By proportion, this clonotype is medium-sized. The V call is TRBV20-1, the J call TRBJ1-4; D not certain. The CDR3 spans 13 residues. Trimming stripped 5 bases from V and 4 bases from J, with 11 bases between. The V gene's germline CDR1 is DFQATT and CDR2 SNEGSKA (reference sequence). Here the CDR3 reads CSASGLYNEKLFF. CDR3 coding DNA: TGCAGTGCTTCAGGTCTATATAATGAAAAACTGTTTTTT.